The 32 T cell receptor beta chains below all came from one sample that was sequenced in a study of spatial heterogeneity in lung cancer. Regarding time point: sample taken at primary tumor resection. TCRdb fed the 5' RACE reads into MiXCR, producing one record per CDR3 protein. This sample yields approximately 25,000 distinct CDR3 sequences, of which 5.5% to 7.5% are seen a single time; 13% to 15% belongs to the top ten. The sample consisted of PBMCs, taken at surgery. Receptor source: a male donor with early-stage non-small cell lung cancer.

This clonotype showed up just a few times. The chain links TRBV19 to TRBJ2-1, with D unclear. From germline, CDR1 is LNHDA and CDR2 SQIVND (reference sequence). This CDR3 is 13 amino acids long. V lost 10 bases and J 0 bases, leaving 10 bases between the germline ends. The CDR3 coding sequence is TGTGCCACGTCCCCGGGCTCCTACAATGAGCAGTTCTTC. This translates into CATSPGSYNEQFF. The full variable domain, its missing parts supplied by reference TRBV19 and TRBJ2-1, is DGGITQSPKYLFRKEGQNVTLSCEQNLNHDAMYWYRQDPGQGLRLIYYSQIVNDFQKGDIAEGYSVSREKKESFPLTVTSAQKNPTAFYLCATSPGSYNEQFFGPGTRLTVL.

This clonotype ranks as medium-sized. V usage is TRBV29-1 and J usage is TRBJ1-4, with 8 positions matching TRBD1. J gave up 10 bases and V 4 bases, and 14 bases lay outside the gene matches. Germline V gene lookup returns CDR1 SQVTM and CDR2 ANQGSEA. This CDR3 contains 15 residues. CDR3 amino acids: CSVVVPGTGRLKLFF. The CDR3 bases are TGCAGCGTTGTCGTGCCCGGGACAGGTAGATTAAAACTGTTTTTT.

By frequency in the sample, this clonotype is medium-sized (0.01 to 0.1%). This chain joins TRBV3-1 and TRBJ2-1, with 14 bases matching TRBD2. V lost 4 bases, J lost 7 bases, and 6 bases stayed unmatched. Germline-derived CDR1 and CDR2 are LGHDT and YNNKEL (reference sequence). The CDR3 is 16 amino acids. CDR3 nucleotide sequence: TGTGCCAGCAGCCCGAACCGACTAGCGGGGGGGAATGAGCAGTTCTTC. Its protein is CASSPNRLAGGNEQFF.

This clonotype was seen many times. V and J are TRBV20-1 and TRBJ2-4; D unclear. The ends were cut back, 3 bases at V and 4 bases at J, with 19 bases in the middle. This CDR3 contains 16 residues. CDR1 is DFQATT and CDR2 is SNEGSKA in the germline V gene (reference sequence). The CDR3 sequence is CSASNPRDGGKNIQYF. DNA of the CDR3: TGCAGTGCTAGCAACCCCCGAGACGGCGGAAAAAACATTCAGTACTTC.

This clonotype has ten or more counts. This chain joins TRBV5-1 and TRBJ2-7; no clear D gene. Trimming took 1 base from V and 5 from J, leaving 13 bases between them. This CDR3 region has 14 residues. Per germline, CDR1 SGHRS and CDR2 YFSETQ. The DNA of the CDR3 is TGCGCCAGCAGCTTGTGGGTAGGGAACGACGAGCAGTACTTC. This sequence encodes CASSLWVGNDEQYF.

Ten or more counts support this clonotype. The CDR3 sequence is CAIGRGGRNIQYF. The CDR3, as DNA: TGTGCCATCGGCCGCGGGGGCCGAAACATTCAGTACTTC. The chain uses TRBV28 and TRBJ2-4; weak D call: TRBD2 (7 bases). CDR3 size: 13 residues. From germline, CDR1 is MDHEN and CDR2 SYDVKM. V was clipped by 10 bases and J by 6 bases, with 16 bases between them.

By sample fraction, this clonotype is medium-sized. The DNA for the CDR3 is TGTGCCAGCAGCTTAGTGACACGGACCTATGGCTACACCTTC. It specifies CASSLVTRTYGYTF. This chain connects TRBV7-2 to TRBJ1-2; D gene ambiguous. Per the germline V gene, CDR1 is SGHTA and CDR2 is FQGNSA. V dropped 1 base and J dropped 4 bases, with 10 bases sitting between them. The CDR3 length is 14 residues. Based on the CDR3 plus reference TRBV7-2 and TRBJ1-2, the full variable domain is GAGVSQSPSNKVTEKGKDVELRCDPISGHTALYWYRQSLGQGLEFLIYFQGNSAPDKSGLPSDRFSAERTGGSVSTLTIQRTQQEDSAVYLCASSLVTRTYGYTFGSGTRLTVV.

This clonotype occurred many times. J is TRBJ2-4 and V is TRBV4-1; TRBD1 matches 8 bases. The CDR3 contains 16 residues. Trimming took 5 bases from V and 0 from J; bases not matched to a gene: 6. Germline V gene data show CDR1 as MGHRA and CDR2 as YSYEKL. In DNA form, the CDR3 reads TGCGCCAGCAGCATAGGACAGGGAATAGCCAAAAACATTCAGTACTTC. Protein sequence: CASSIGQGIAKNIQYF.

This clonotype was counted ten times or more. This sequence joins TRBV18 and TRBJ1-5; the D gene is possibly TRBD1 (5 bases). Germline CDR1 is KGHSH and CDR2 is LQKENI. Trimming left V 6 bases short and J 2 bases short, with 11 bases between. The CDR3 loop spans 14 amino acids. CDR3 in amino acids: CASSPQGRNQPQHF. For the CDR3, the DNA is TGTGCCAGCTCGCCTCAGGGTCGCAATCAGCCCCAGCATTTT. Variable domain in full (rest from reference TRBV18 and TRBJ1-5): NAGVMQNPRHLVRRRGQEARLRCSPMKGHSHVYWYRQLPEEGLKFMVYLQKENIIDESGMPKERFSAEFPKEGPSILRIQQVVRGDSAAYFCASSPQGRNQPQHFGDGTRLSIL.

This clonotype was found a few times. The J gene is TRBJ2-1, the V gene TRBV7-9; 9 bases align to TRBD1. V lost 5 bases to trimming and J lost 5 bases; unmatched junction nucleotides: 4. CDR3 length: 14 residues. Germline V gene sequence: CDR1 SEHNR, CDR2 FQNEAQ (reference sequence). The CDR3 spells CASSPGQGDNEQFF. As DNA, the CDR3 is TGTGCCAGCAGCCCGGGACAGGGCGACAATGAGCAGTTCTTC.

The rearrangement links TRBV27 to TRBJ1-5; perhaps TRBD1 as D (6 bases). V lost 2 bases and J 11 bases, leaving 13 bases between the germline ends. Germline lookup yields CDR1 MNHEY and CDR2 SMNVEV (reference sequence). The length of the CDR3 is 13 residues. The CDR3 region has the DNA TGTGCCAGCAGTTTAAAGGGGGGGAGCGCCCAGCATTTT. Its translation: CASSLKGGSAQHF.

Ten or more counts support this clonotype. The chain is built from TRBV5-1 and TRBJ1-2; D might be TRBD1 (5 bases). Trimming left V 3 bases short and J 5 bases short, with 14 bases between. CDR1 SGHRS and CDR2 YFSETQ come from the germline V gene. CDR3 length: 14 amino acids. DNA for the CDR3: TGCGCCAGCAGCTCGGGCGGGGCCCTATATGGCTACACCTTC. This translates into CASSSGGALYGYTF.

The chain is built from TRBV7-2 and TRBJ2-7, with 7 positions matching TRBD1. From germline, CDR1 is SGHTA and CDR2 FQGNSA. V lost 1 base to trimming and J lost 7 bases; unmatched junction nucleotides: 7. The CDR3 covers 14 residues. The CDR3 DNA is TGTGCCAGCAGCTTAGAGGGGGCCCTCCTGGAGCAGTACTTC. Translated: CASSLEGALLEQYF.

The table lists this clonotype with a few counts. The chain combines TRBV7-9 with TRBJ2-2; 7 bases line up with TRBD1. V lost 10 bases, J lost 4 bases, and 12 bases stayed unmatched. This CDR3 contains 15 residues. CDR1 and CDR2 from the germline V gene are SEHNR and FQNEAQ (reference sequence). Written as DNA, the CDR3 is TGTGCCACCCAAGGAGGACAGGCGAGCACCGGGGAGCTGTTTTTT. This codes for CATQGGQASTGELFF.

This clonotype was picked up many times. This chain joins TRBV21-1 and TRBJ2-5. TRBV21-1 is reported as a pseudogene. The CDR3 totals 9 residues. CDR3 nucleotide sequence: TGTGCCAGCAGCAAGTCCCAGTACTTC. It translates to CASSKSQYF.

This clonotype was counted between two and nine times. The rearrangement links TRBV27 to TRBJ2-1; D gene unclear. Per germline, CDR1 MNHEY and CDR2 SMNVEV (reference sequence). Deletions cut 6 bases from V and 5 bases from J, with 11 bases between. The CDR3 is made up of 13 amino acids. The CDR3 region has the DNA TGTGCCAGCAGAGCGTATGACGACAATGAGCAGTTCTTC. Translation: CASRAYDDNEQFF.

This clonotype was picked up many times. The V and J genes are TRBV3-1 and TRBJ1-6; D remains ambiguous. With 4 bases removed from V and 0 bases from J, the gap between germline ends came to 13 bases. CDR3 length: 17 amino acids. CDR1 is LGHDT and CDR2 is YNNKEL in the germline V gene (reference sequence). CDR3 DNA sequence: TGTGCCAGCAGCCTTAGCACAGCGAGCTCCTATAATTCACCCCTCCACTTT. Amino acids: CASSLSTASSYNSPLHF.

The sample holds many counts of this clonotype. The genes are TRBV12-3 or TRBV12-4 and TRBJ2-2, with a weak D call TRBD2 (5 bases). This CDR3 comprises 16 residues. V lost 5 bases, J lost 0 bases, and 13 bases lay in between. Written as DNA, the CDR3 is TGTGCCAGCAGTCCCCCCCCCGGGACGAACACCGGGGAGCTGTTTTTT. Translating gives CASSPPPGTNTGELFF.

This clonotype was counted a few times. V and J are TRBV7-2 and TRBJ2-3; D perhaps matches TRBD1 (5 bases). The germline gives CDR1 SGHTA, CDR2 FQGNSA. The V end lost 4 bases, the J end lost 2 bases, and 10 bases lay between the germline ends. The CDR3 sequence is 14 residues long. DNA for the CDR3: TGTGCCAGCAGCTCCAGACAGTACACAGATACGCAGTATTTT. It specifies CASSSRQYTDTQYF.

This clonotype counts as medium-sized. The chain carries TRBV28 and TRBJ2-3; D might be TRBD1 or TRBD2, each matching 5 bases. V dropped 6 bases and J dropped 4 bases, with 11 bases sitting between them. Per the germline V gene, CDR1 is MDHEN and CDR2 is SYDVKM. This CDR3 has 13 residues. The CDR3 nucleotides are TGTGCCAGCAGCCCGGGACCTTCAGATACGCAGTATTTT. Translated: CASSPGPSDTQYF.

This clonotype was observed a handful of times. V usage is TRBV3-1 and J usage is TRBJ2-7; 11 bases align to TRBD2. The CDR3 extends over 14 amino acids. V lost 4 bases and J lost 6; bases outside the gene matches: 5. Germline V lookup: CDR1 LGHDT, CDR2 YNNKEL (reference sequence). The CDR3 bases are TGTGCCAGCAGCCTAGCGGGAGGGCCAAGCGAGCAGTACTTC. This translates into CASSLAGGPSEQYF.

V is TRBV2 and J is TRBJ1-5; the match to TRBD1 covers 7 bases. Germline CDR1 SNHLY, CDR2 FYNNEI. The CDR3 contains 14 residues. V shed 6 bases and J 4 bases; nucleotides not matched to a gene: 6. The CDR3 DNA reads TGTGCCAGCAGAGTCGACAGGGAAAATCAGCCCCAGCATTTT. This translates into CASRVDRENQPQHF.

This clonotype appeared many times. The CDR3 reads CASSMNPGTEYEQYF. The CDR3 nucleotides are TGTGCCAGCAGCATGAACCCCGGGACAGAATACGAGCAGTACTTC. This chain connects TRBV7-7 to TRBJ2-7; 7 positions match TRBD1. CDR3 length: 15 residues. With 5 bases clipped from V and 4 bases from J, the junction kept 11 bases outside the gene matches. Germline loops: CDR1 SSHAT, CDR2 FNYEAQ (reference sequence).

This clonotype is classed as medium-sized. V gene TRBV5-5 combines with J gene TRBJ1-5; D is unclear. The CDR3 runs 16 residues. Between the trimmed V and J ends, which lost 0 bases and 1 base, there was a span of 11 bases. CDR1 and CDR2 from the germline V gene are SGHKS and YYEKEE (reference sequence). The CDR3 DNA sequence: TGTGCCAGCAGCTTGGGATCCGGGAGGAGCAATCAGCCCCAGCATTTT. Translation gives CASSLGSGRSNQPQHF.

The rearrangement joins TRBV29-1 to TRBJ2-1; D possibly uses TRBD1 or TRBD2 (5 bases each). The V gene lost 8 bases and the J gene lost 9 bases, with 20 bases spanning the gap. CDR1 is SQVTM, CDR2 ANQGSEA, per germline. The CDR3 is 13 residues long. The CDR3 coding sequence is TGCAGCCTAGAGGGGTCCCAGCGCGGTGAGCAGTTCTTC. It encodes CSLEGSQRGEQFF.

By sample fraction, this clonotype is medium-sized. This chain's CDR3 is CASLFTDTQYF. The CDR3 DNA sequence: TGTGCCAGCCTCTTCACAGATACGCAGTATTTT. The chain combines TRBV2 with TRBJ2-3, with D unclear. The germline gives CDR1 SNHLY, CDR2 FYNNEI. V dropped 8 bases and J dropped 2 bases, with 5 bases sitting between them. The CDR3 is 11 residues long.

This clonotype was counted ten times or more. The rearrangement links TRBV20-1 to TRBJ2-2; TRBD1 matches 7 bases. This CDR3 is built from 17 residues. V lost 6 bases, J lost 2 bases, and 15 bases stayed unmatched. CDR1 DFQATT and CDR2 SNEGSKA come from the germline V gene (reference sequence). CDR3 sequence (DNA): TGCAGTGCGAAACGAAGGACAGGCTCATATAACACCGGGGAGCTGTTTTTT. This sequence encodes CSAKRRTGSYNTGELFF.

This clonotype was detected many times. The chain employs TRBV2 and TRBJ2-7, with D hard to call. Germline values: CDR1 SNHLY, CDR2 FYNNEI. Trimming pared 0 bases from V and 2 bases from J, leaving 8 bases between. This CDR3 has 14 residues. CDR3 loop: CASSEATGAYEQYF. The CDR3 nucleotides read TGTGCCAGCAGTGAAGCGACGGGCGCCTACGAGCAGTACTTC. The whole variable domain, filled in from reference TRBV2 and TRBJ2-7, reads EPEVTQTPSHQVTQMGQEVILRCVPISNHLYFYWYRQILGQKVEFLVSFYNNEISEKSEIFDDQFSVERPDGSNFTLKIRSTKLEDSAMYFCASSEATGAYEQYFGPGTRLTVT.

In its sample, this clonotype was seen many times. This rearrangement joins TRBV12-3 or TRBV12-4 to TRBJ1-4; 8 nucleotides agree with TRBD1. The junction had 25 bases not matched to a gene; V was cut back by 7 bases and J by 0 bases. The length of the CDR3 is 22 residues. CDR3 residues: CASTHRGLDRVSRHATNEKLFF. In DNA, the CDR3 is TGTGCCAGCACCCACAGGGGACTGGACAGGGTCTCCAGACATGCAACTAATGAAAAACTGTTTTTT.

In this sample, this clonotype is medium-sized (0.01 to 0.1%). The chain recombines TRBV7-2 with TRBJ1-1; D unresolved. This CDR3 region has 11 residues. With 4 bases removed from V and 5 bases from J, the gap between germline ends came to 5 bases. Germline CDR1 and CDR2: SGHTA and FQGNSA. CDR3 sequence reads: CASSWRTEAFF. Written as DNA, the CDR3 is TGTGCCAGCAGCTGGCGAACTGAAGCTTTCTTT.

There are many counts of this clonotype. The chain joins TRBV19 to TRBJ2-2; D unclear. Germline loops: CDR1 LNHDA, CDR2 SQIVND (reference sequence). Trimming stripped 6 bases from V and 5 bases from J, with 4 bases between. CDR3 size: 11 residues. CDR3 protein: CASRRTGELFF. CDR3 DNA sequence: TGTGCCAGTAGACGGACCGGGGAGCTGTTTTTT. The entire variable domain, with the rest obtained from reference TRBV19 and TRBJ2-2, is as follows: DGGITQSPKYLFRKEGQNVTLSCEQNLNHDAMYWYRQDPGQGLRLIYYSQIVNDFQKGDIAEGYSVSREKKESFPLTVTSAQKNPTAFYLCASRRTGELFFGEGSRLTVL.

This clonotype was picked up a small number of times. The chain joins TRBV7-6 to TRBJ2-4, with 8 bases that match TRBD1. The V gene's germline CDR1 is SGHVS and CDR2 FNYEAQ. The CDR3 contains 16 residues. J was trimmed by 3 bases and V by 2 bases; bases with no gene match: 6. The CDR3 here is CASSLRQGKGKNIQYF. The CDR3 DNA reads TGTGCCAGCAGCTTAAGACAGGGGAAGGGCAAAAACATTCAGTACTTC. Variable domain in full (rest from reference TRBV7-6 and TRBJ2-4): GAGVSQSPRYKVTKRGQDVALRCDPISGHVSLYWYRQALGQGPEFLTYFNYEAQQDKSGLPNDRFSAERPEGSISTLTIQRTEQRDSAMYRCASSLRQGKGKNIQYFGAGTRLSVL.